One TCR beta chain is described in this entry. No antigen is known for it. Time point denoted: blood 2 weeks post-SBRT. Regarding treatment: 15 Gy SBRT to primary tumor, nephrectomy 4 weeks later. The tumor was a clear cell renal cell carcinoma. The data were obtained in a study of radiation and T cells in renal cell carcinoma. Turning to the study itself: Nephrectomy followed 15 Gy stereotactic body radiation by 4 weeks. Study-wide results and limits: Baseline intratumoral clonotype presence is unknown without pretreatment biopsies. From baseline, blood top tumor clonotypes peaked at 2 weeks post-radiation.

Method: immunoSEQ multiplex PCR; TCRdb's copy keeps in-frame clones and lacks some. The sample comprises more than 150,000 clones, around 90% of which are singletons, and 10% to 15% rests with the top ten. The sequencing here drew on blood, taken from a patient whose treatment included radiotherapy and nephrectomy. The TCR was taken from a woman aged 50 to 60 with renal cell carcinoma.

The CDR3 DNA follows: TGTGCCAGCAGCTTGACAGGATCAGGGGCCAACGTCCTGACTTTC. Translation: CASSLTGSGANVLTF. This rearrangement joins TRBV5-6 to TRBJ2-6; D is perhaps TRBD1 (5 bases). The germline V gene encodes CDR1 SGHDT and CDR2 YYEEEE. Trimming removed 1 base from V and 4 bases from J, with 9 bases in between. The CDR3 covers 15 residues. The full variable domain, rest sourced from reference TRBV5-6 and TRBJ2-6, is DAGVTQSPTHLIKTRGQQVTLRCSPKSGHDTVSWYQQALGQGPQFIFQYYEEEERQRGNFPDRFSGHQFPNYSSELNVNALLLGDSALYLCASSLTGSGANVLTFGAGSRLTVL.